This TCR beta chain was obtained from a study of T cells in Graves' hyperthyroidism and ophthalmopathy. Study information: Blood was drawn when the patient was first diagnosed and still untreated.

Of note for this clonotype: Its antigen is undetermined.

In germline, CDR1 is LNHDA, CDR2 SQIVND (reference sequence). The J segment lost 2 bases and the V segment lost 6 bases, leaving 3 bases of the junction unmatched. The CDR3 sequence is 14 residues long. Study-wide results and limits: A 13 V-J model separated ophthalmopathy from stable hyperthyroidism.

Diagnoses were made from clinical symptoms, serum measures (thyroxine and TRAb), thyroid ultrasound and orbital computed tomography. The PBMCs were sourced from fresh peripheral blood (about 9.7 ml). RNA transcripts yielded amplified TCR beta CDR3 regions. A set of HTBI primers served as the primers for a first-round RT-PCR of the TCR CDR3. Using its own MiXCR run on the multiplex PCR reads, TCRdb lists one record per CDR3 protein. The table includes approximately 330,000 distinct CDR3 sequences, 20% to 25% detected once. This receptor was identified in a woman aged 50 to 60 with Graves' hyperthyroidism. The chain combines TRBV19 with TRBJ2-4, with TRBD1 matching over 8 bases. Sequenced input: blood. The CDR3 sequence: CASRPGGSKNIQYF. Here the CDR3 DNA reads TGTGCCAGTAGACCAGGGGGCTCCAAAAACATTCAGTACTTC.